These 18 T cell receptor beta chains came from one sample sequenced in a study of control samples from healthy donors and cancer patients. Assay: immunoSEQ multiplex PCR; the TCRdb copy retains only in-frame clones and omits some. Among about 230,000 clones listed, approximately 80% were seen once. Sequencing was carried out using PBMCs. These receptor sequences come from an older woman with lung cancer.

V and J are TRBV19 and TRBJ1-3, with D maybe TRBD1 (5 bases). This CDR3 contains 15 residues. V was trimmed by 6 bases and J by 0 bases, leaving 12 bases between them. The germline V gene encodes CDR1 LNHDA and CDR2 SQIVND (reference sequence). CDR3 sequence (DNA): TGTGCCAGTAGCACGGACATTCTCTCTGGAAACACCATATATTTT. This translates into CASSTDILSGNTIYF.

With respect to this clone: An end of the junction differs from the germline gene, which may be a read error. V gene TRBV5-6 combines with J gene TRBJ2-3, with 7 bases aligning to TRBD1. Germline V gene lookup returns CDR1 SGHDT and CDR2 YYEEEE. The CDR3 sequence is 17 residues long. The CDR3, as DNA: TGTGCCAGCAGCTACTTTTCCCGGGACAGCAGCATAGATACGCAGTATTTT. It translates to CASSYFSRDSSIDTQYF. Variable domain in full (rest from reference TRBV5-6 and TRBJ2-3): DAGVTQSPTHLIKTRGQQVTLRCSPKSGHDTVSWYQQALGQGPQFIFQYYEEEERQRGNFPDRFSGHQFPNYSSELNVNALLLGDSALYLCASSYFSRDSSIDTQYFGPGTRLTVL.

The chain combines TRBV19 with TRBJ2-2, with D possibly TRBD1 on 5 matching bases. The CDR3 is made up of 15 amino acids. V was pared by 2 bases and J by 3 bases, with 10 bases between. Germline assignment: CDR1 LNHDA and CDR2 SQIVND (reference sequence). CDR3 nucleotides: TGTGCCAGTAGTATAAGCTGGACATACACCGGGGAGCTGTTTTTT. This encodes CASSISWTYTGELFF.

This chain connects TRBV6-4 to TRBJ2-6, with 8 positions matching TRBD1. V shed 5 bases and J 2 bases; nucleotides not matched to a gene: 2. Per germline, CDR1 MRHNA and CDR2 SNTAGT. The CDR3 runs to 15 residues. DNA for the CDR3: TGTGCCAGCAGTCCGGACAGGGCTGGGGCCAACGTCCTGACTTTC. Translated: CASSPDRAGANVLTF.

V and J are TRBV2 and TRBJ1-5; maybe TRBD1 (6 bases). The germline V gene has CDR1 SNHLY and CDR2 FYNNEI. CDR3 length equals 14 residues. V dropped 7 bases and J dropped 1 base, with 11 bases sitting between them. The CDR3, as DNA: TGTGCCAGCACCCGGGGACAAAGCAATCAGCCCCAGCATTTT. Its translation: CASTRGQSNQPQHF.

The chain combines TRBV27 with TRBJ1-6, with TRBD1 matching 12 bases. This CDR3 comprises 14 residues. The J segment lost 9 bases and the V segment lost 6 bases, leaving 3 bases of the junction unmatched. Germline values: CDR1 MNHEY, CDR2 SMNVEV (reference sequence). CDR3 sequence: CASRGQGARSPLHF. The DNA of the CDR3 is TGTGCCAGCAGGGGACAGGGGGCACGTTCACCCCTCCACTTT.

V and J are TRBV18 and TRBJ1-5; TRBD1 matches at 8 bases. Germline V gene lookup returns CDR1 KGHSH and CDR2 LQKENI. Trimming cost V 0 bases and J 2 bases; bases outside gene matches: 9. This CDR3 contains 18 residues. CDR3 in amino acids: CASSPPFRGRIGNQPQHF. The CDR3 region has the DNA TGTGCCAGCTCACCACCGTTCAGGGGGCGGATAGGCAATCAGCCCCAGCATTTT.

About this clone: Within the sample, other DNA sequences also encode this same CDR3. The rearrangement joins TRBV12-3 or TRBV12-4 to TRBJ2-7, with D unclear. This CDR3 contains 13 residues. V shed 0 bases and J shed 2 bases, with 5 bases lying between them. CDR3 DNA: TGTGCCAGCAGTTTAGCAGGAGCCTACGAGCAGTACTTC. As protein: CASSLAGAYEQYF.

The chain employs TRBV6-5 and TRBJ1-1; D not certain. CDR3 size: 13 residues. Looked up from germline, CDR1 is MNHEY and CDR2 is SVGAGI. Between the trimmed V and J ends, which lost 5 bases and 0 bases, there was a span of 7 bases. CDR3 residues: CASSPEMNTEAFF. The CDR3 DNA reads as TGTGCCAGCAGTCCAGAGATGAACACTGAAGCTTTCTTT.

CDR3 in DNA: TGTGCCAGCAGCCCCGAGAGGGTAAAGAACACTGAAGCTTTCTTT. Translation: CASSPERVKNTEAFF. The J gene is TRBJ1-1, the V gene TRBV11-2, with D hard to call. This CDR3 contains 15 residues. Per germline, CDR1 SGHAT and CDR2 FQNNGV. With 5 bases removed from V and 1 base from J, the gap between germline ends came to 14 bases.

This chain links TRBV18 with TRBJ1-1; TRBD1 is a possible D gene (5 bases). Trimming removed 3 bases from V and 7 bases from J, with 9 bases in between. Germline values: CDR1 KGHSH, CDR2 LQKENI. This CDR3 has 12 amino acids. Written as DNA, the CDR3 is TGTGCCAGCTCACCCAGGGAGAGTGAAGCTTTCTTT. Protein product: CASSPRESEAFF. Combining the CDR3 with reference TRBV18 and TRBJ1-1 gives the whole variable domain NAGVMQNPRHLVRRRGQEARLRCSPMKGHSHVYWYRQLPEEGLKFMVYLQKENIIDESGMPKERFSAEFPKEGPSILRIQQVVRGDSAAYFCASSPRESEAFFGQGTRLTVV.

The V gene is TRBV9, the J gene TRBJ2-1; 12 nucleotides match TRBD2. Trimming took 4 bases from V and 5 from J; bases not matched to a gene: 10. The CDR3 extends over 17 amino acids. Germline-derived CDR1 and CDR2 are SGDLS and YYNGEE. In DNA form, the CDR3 reads TGTGCCAGCAGCCCCAAACTGCTAGCGGGGGGGAACAATGAGCAGTTCTTC. Translation gives CASSPKLLAGGNNEQFF.

The chain combines TRBV11-2 with TRBJ1-2; 8 nucleotides line up with TRBD1. J gave up 7 bases and V 3 bases, and 10 bases lay outside the gene matches. Germline CDR1 reads SGHAT; CDR2 reads FQNNGV. CDR3 length: 15 residues. DNA for the CDR3: TGTGCCAGCAGCTTGGCAGGGGGCGAGACGGGTGGCTACACCTTC. Its translation: CASSLAGGETGGYTF.

The V gene is TRBV6-5, the J gene TRBJ2-1; 7 bases fit TRBD1. Trimming took 2 bases from V and 4 from J; bases not matched to a gene: 2. CDR1 and CDR2 from the germline V gene are MNHEY and SVGAGI. This CDR3 has 14 amino acids. The CDR3 DNA reads as TGTGCCAGCAGTTACCGGGACAGATACAATGAGCAGTTCTTC. It codes for CASSYRDRYNEQFF.

The chain couples TRBV5-4 to TRBJ1-2, with D possibly being TRBD1 (5 bases). CDR3 length: 15 amino acids. Germline-derived CDR1 and CDR2 are SGHNT and YYREEE (reference sequence). The ends were cut back, 1 base at V and 5 bases at J, with 15 bases in the middle. The CDR3 protein is CASSLSGGGGYGYTF. The CDR3 DNA is TGTGCCAGCAGCTTGTCGGGTGGGGGAGGGTATGGCTACACCTTC. Together with reference TRBV5-4 and TRBJ1-2, the CDR3 gives the full variable domain: ETGVTQSPTHLIKTRGQQVTLRCSSQSGHNTVSWYQQALGQGPQFIFQYYREEENGRGNFPPRFSGLQFPNYSSELNVNALELDDSALYLCASSLSGGGGYGYTFGSGTRLTVV.

The gene calls are TRBV5-1 and TRBJ2-1, with D possibly being TRBD1 or TRBD2 (5 bases each). Germline assignment: CDR1 SGHRS and CDR2 YFSETQ. This CDR3 is 15 amino acids long. V lost 0 bases to trimming and J lost 6 bases, with 13 bases between them. CDR3: CASSLARGVANEQFF. The CDR3 region has the DNA TGCGCCAGCAGCTTGGCGAGGGGCGTCGCCAATGAGCAGTTCTTC.

CDR3 sequence (DNA): TGTGCCAGCAGTCCTAGCGGGGGGAACACCGGGGAGCTGTTTTTT. Translated, it gives CASSPSGGNTGELFF. The V call is TRBV6-6, the J call TRBJ2-2; 10 bases match TRBD2. CDR1 and CDR2 from the germline V gene are MNHNY and SVGAGI (reference sequence). The length of the CDR3 is 15 residues. V shed 5 bases and J 1 base; nucleotides not matched to a gene: 1.

The chain couples TRBV12-5 to TRBJ1-1; 9 bases line up with TRBD1. This CDR3 has 16 residues. Unmatched junction bases numbered 6, after V lost 1 base and J lost 3 bases. Germline V lookup: CDR1 LGHNT, CDR2 FRNRAP. The CDR3 coding sequence is TGTGCTAGTGGTTTGGCTCCGGACAGGGGTTACACTGAAGCTTTCTTT. Residues: CASGLAPDRGYTEAFF.